This entry features one T cell receptor beta chain sequence. The junction does not match germline at one end; this may be a read error. Amplified TCR beta CDR3 regions derived from RNA transcripts. The TCR CDR3 first-round RT-PCR relied on the HTBI primer set. MiXCR, run by TCRdb on the multiplex PCR reads, gives a single entry per CDR3 protein. This table has roughly 500,000 distinct CDR3 sequences, around 50% appearing once. Diagnostic decisions used clinical symptoms, serum thyroxine and TRAb, thyroid ultrasound and orbital computed tomography. The data belong to a study of T cells in Graves' hyperthyroidism and ophthalmopathy. Germline V gene sequence: CDR1 SGHDN, CDR2 FVKESK. The CDR3 extends over 10 amino acids.

The sample consisted of peripheral blood or thyroid tissue (not recorded which). The chain couples TRBV14 to TRBJ2-6; the D is unclear. The receptor comes from an adult woman with Graves' disease, either hyperthyroidism or ophthalmopathy (not recorded which). The CDR3 region has the DNA TGTGCCAGCAGCCGTTCCCGTTTAGCTTTC. This translates into CASSRSRLAF.